This TCR beta chain was recorded in a study of regulatory T cells in long-lasting Graves disease. Time point given: persistent/refractory GD, antithyroid drugs over 5 years with positive TRAb. There was RNA extracted from PBMCs, and the TCR library was made from it. CDR1 is LNHDA and CDR2 is SQIVND in the germline V gene (reference sequence). With 4 bases removed from V and 1 base from J, the gap between germline ends came to 14 bases. The CDR3 spans 16 residues. Comment on this clonotype: The antigen is unknown.

Notes on the study in general: Persistent Graves' patients had lower TCR diversity than newly diagnosed ones. Because few samples were included, accuracy may have been lower. Persistent disease exhibited a predilection for TRBV28, TRBJ1-2 and TRBJ2-5.

Combining iRepertoire HTBI primers with Arm-PCR of CDR3 regions, the authors built TCR beta libraries. TCRdb reanalysed the multiplex PCR reads using MiXCR and keeps one entry per CDR3 protein. The data contain hundreds of thousands of distinct CDR3 sequences, roughly 20% of them singletons. The chain is built from TRBV19 and TRBJ1-5; no clear D. Sequenced material: peripheral blood mononuclear cells (PBMCs), taken when the disease was refractory, from a patient treated with antithyroid drugs. The TCR was taken from a female donor with Graves disease. The chain's CDR3 is CASSSTRVGSNQPQHF. In DNA form, the CDR3 reads TGTGCCAGTAGTAGTACGAGGGTGGGAAGCAATCAGCCCCAGCATTTT.